This T cell receptor beta chain originates from a study of blood T cells in healthy people across ages. Findings of the study overall: Age brought a roughly linear fall in TCR beta diversity measured per million T cells. TCR beta diversity correlated strongly with naive T cell percentage.

For the second PCR, which ran for roughly 7 to 11 cycles, a sample-barcoded 5' primer and a J-beta primer mix were used. TCRdb passed the 5' RACE reads through MiXCR, listing each CDR3 protein once. The table lists 1,500,000 or so distinct CDR3 sequences, 59% of them singletons, with over 6.5% in the top ten. The CDR3 has 14 amino acids. Between the trimmed V and J ends, which lost 4 bases and 6 bases, there was a span of 15 bases. Germline V gives CDR1 MGHRA, CDR2 YSYEKL. A word on this clonotype: Its target is not known.

The sequenced sample was blood. This rearrangement joins TRBV4-1 to TRBJ2-5; D is perhaps TRBD2 (6 bases). This sequence was found in a man between 18 and 29 years old in good health. For the CDR3, the DNA is TGCGCCAGCAGCCGTGAGGAGGGGCAGAAGACCCAGTACTTC. Its protein product is CASSREEGQKTQYF.